The T cell receptor beta chain described here comes from a study of response to subunit inactivated influenza vaccine. Study findings and constraints: The study's authors posited that every seasonal influenza vaccination enlists few new T cells.

Germline V gives CDR1 MNHEY, CDR2 SMNVEV (reference sequence). V was clipped by 2 bases and J by 5 bases; unmatched bases: 6. The CDR3 spans 14 residues. As for this clonotype: What it recognizes is unknown.

TCRdb independently ran MiXCR on the RT-PCR reads; one entry per CDR3 protein. The sample contains about 180,000 distinct CDR3 sequences, around a tenth of which appear only once. The sequence was obtained from a man aged 50-75 years who received an inactivated influenza vaccine. The rearrangement uses TRBV27 and TRBJ2-7, with TRBD1 matching 7 bases. The specimen was CD8+ T cells sorted from PBMCs, collected around 25 months after vaccination. CDR3 in amino acids: CASSLTTGPNEQYF. The DNA for the CDR3 is TGTGCCAGCAGTTTAACGACAGGGCCCAACGAGCAGTACTTC.